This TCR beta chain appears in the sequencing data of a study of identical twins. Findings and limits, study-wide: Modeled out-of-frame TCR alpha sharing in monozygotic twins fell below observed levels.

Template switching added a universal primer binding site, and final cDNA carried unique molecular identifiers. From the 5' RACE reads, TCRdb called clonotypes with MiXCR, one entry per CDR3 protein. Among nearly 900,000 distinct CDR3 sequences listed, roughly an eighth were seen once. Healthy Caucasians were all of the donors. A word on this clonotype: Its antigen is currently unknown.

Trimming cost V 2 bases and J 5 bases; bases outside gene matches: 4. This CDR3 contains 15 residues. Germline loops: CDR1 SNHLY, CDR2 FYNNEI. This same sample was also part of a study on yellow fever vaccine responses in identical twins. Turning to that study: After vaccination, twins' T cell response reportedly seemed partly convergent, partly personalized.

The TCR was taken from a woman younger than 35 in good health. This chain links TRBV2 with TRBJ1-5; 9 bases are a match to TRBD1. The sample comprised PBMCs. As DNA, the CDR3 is TGTGCCAGCAGTGAAAGACAGGGGGGCCATCAGCCCCAGCATTTT. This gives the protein CASSERQGGHQPQHF.